This TCR beta chain comes out of a study of Graves' ophthalmopathy and Graves' hyperthyroidism listed by TCRdb under 2018. At the level of the whole study: Peripheral blood was collected at initial diagnosis, before any treatment. In total, some 130 blood samples were TCR-sequenced: some 40 ophthalmopathy, some 75 hyperthyroidism and some 17 hyperthyroidism-to-ophthalmopathy patients. Following sampling, methimazole starting at 30 mg daily was administered to hyperthyroidism patients, and high-dose intravenous methylprednisolone was administered to ophthalmopathy patients. TCR beta repertoire signatures were used to distinguish Graves' ophthalmopathy from Graves' hyperthyroidism and to predict progression to ophthalmopathy. To explore V-J signatures distinguishing ophthalmopathy from hyperthyroidism, a discovery set of roughly 100 patients (roughly 45 ophthalmopathy, roughly 60 stable hyperthyroidism) was enrolled. In roughly 6 hyperthyroidism patients, T-cell repertoires of thyroid tissue and blood were compared. An independent validation cohort comprised 18 hyperthyroidism patients and over 15 patients who later progressed from hyperthyroidism to ophthalmopathy. The paper's findings and limits, for the study overall: In cross-validation, the 13-signature model distinguished ophthalmopathy from stable hyperthyroidism with 85% to 90% sensitivity and roughly 81% specificity, and in the test set the corresponding values were roughly 78% and 74%. Sample size was not predetermined statistically, and investigators were not blinded to group allocation. In validation, the model predicted ophthalmopathy progression with more than 70% sensitivity and about 73% specificity; some 13 predicted patients were CT-confirmed with GO in a median of roughly 6.8 months. Most of the expanded thyroid clonotypes with a frequency above 0.001 were also detected in blood, and it was suggested that the thyroid immune response may be reflected by blood repertoires.

A few counts support this clonotype. Which antigen it targets is not known. No qualities accompany the bases; no much larger clone lies one base away. Hyperthyroidism was defined as stable when no progression to ophthalmopathy occurred within 18 months of follow-up. Patients with hyperthyroidism were aged 18 to 65 years, had been newly diagnosed, and had a disease duration of less than 2 months. Patients were excluded if they had other autoimmune diseases, uncontrolled infections, pregnancy or lactation. Diagnosis was based on clinical symptoms, serum thyroxine, TRAb, thyroid ultrasound and orbital computed tomography. Using Ficoll-Paque density gradient centrifugation, PBMCs were isolated from about 9.4 ml of fresh peripheral blood. Total RNA was extracted with Trizol reagent and quality-checked on an Agilent 2100 Bioanalyzer. V is cut by 4 bases and J by 3 bases, and the space between the germline ends is 16 bases. From a lookup of the germline V gene (reference sequence), CDR1 and CDR2 are LGHDT and YNNKEL. The CDR3 has 16 amino acids, counting the end cysteine and phenylalanine. Only the CDR3 region is kept as DNA, spanning 48 bases read in frame from base 1.

For repertoire sequencing, the TCR beta CDR3 regions were amplified from RNA transcripts. The first round was an RT-PCR using HTBI primers with the Qiagen OneStep RT-PCR kit, and this first round was followed by a second-round multiplex PCR, then size selection and purification. Libraries were sequenced paired-end with 100 bp reads on an Illumina HiSeq2000. For the original study's pipeline: SOAPnuke was used to process the reads, removing any read that contained adapters or uncalled bases, had a mean Phred below 15, or lacked an exact match to the constant primer or identifier. COPE v1.2.5 was used to merge high-quality paired reads. Each unique nucleotide sequence was defined as a clonotype, and clonotypes were aligned to IMGT TRB V, D and J references with MiTCR v1.1. The analysis was limited to V-J combinations with a frequency above 0.0001, which together covered more than 98% of repertoires. For each V-J combination, a TCR clonal expansion and chaos score was defined as the ratio of F50 clonal expansion to chaos observed in the TCRdist matrix. Welch's t-statistics and random forest were used to reduce the features to 10 to 15 V-J combinations, which were then used as input to a naive Bayes classifier. The Morisita-Horn index was used to measure how similar the thyroid and blood repertoires were. TCRdb trimmed the raw reads at Q25, called clones with MiXCR and kept productive beta chains. All rows with the same CDR3 protein become a single entry with the most common DNA and genes. TCRdb's processing, not the study's, gives the V and J calls here. The sample table holds a few hundred thousand distinct CDR3 sequences, of which 17% were seen once. The top ten hold roughly 2.6% of the sample.

The sequence was obtained from an adult woman with stable Graves' hyperthyroidism. Sequencing was done on a sample of peripheral blood. In this chain, TRBV3-1 is recombined with TRBJ1-3, with TRBD1 tentatively as D gene (6 bases match). The nucleotide sequence reads as follows: TGTGCCAGCAGCCCCACAGGGCCATATGGTGGAAACACCATATATTTT. The encoded protein is CASSPTGPYGGNTIYF. Extended through the reference TRBV3-1 and TRBJ1-3 proteins, this CDR3 yields the full variable domain: DTAVSQTPKYLVTQMGNDKSIKCEQNLGHDTMYWYKQDSKKFLKIMFSYNNKELIINETVPNRFSPKSPDKAHLNLHINSLELGDSAVYFCASSPTGPYGGNTIYFGEGSWLTVV.